The next 17 T cell receptor beta chains were all read from a single sample in a study of CD8+ T cells in alopecia areata. Sequencing used cDNA as its template, made by extracting RNA and reverse transcribing it. The protocol was immunoSEQ multiplex PCR, while the TCRdb copy is restricted to in-frame clones and leaves out a portion. The sample holds around 250,000 clones, 65% to 70% seen once. Source: CD4+ T cells sorted from blood, taken at week 0. The source of these receptors is a human donor with alopecia areata.

V gene TRBV2 combines with J gene TRBJ2-4; weak D call: TRBD2 (6 bases). The CDR3 runs to 15 residues. The germline gives CDR1 SNHLY, CDR2 FYNNEI. Trimming stripped 8 bases from V and 1 base from J, with 15 bases between. In DNA, the CDR3 is TGTGCCAGCGGGAGGTTTCTCGAGGCCAAAAACATTCAGTACTTC. This codes for CASGRFLEAKNIQYF.

This chain connects TRBV10-3 to TRBJ2-7; TRBD2 matches 10 bases. V was pared by 6 bases and J by 5 bases, with 7 bases of the junction left unmatched. Germline CDR1 and CDR2: ENHRY and SYGVKD. The CDR3 covers 14 residues. CDR3 residues: CAIRERGGQDEQYF. The CDR3 coding sequence is TGTGCCATCAGAGAGCGGGGGGGCCAGGACGAGCAGTACTTC.

CDR3 loop: CASSPGGFRSPLHF. CDR3 DNA: TGTGCCAGCAGCCCAGGGGGATTCCGCTCACCCCTCCACTTT. The J gene is TRBJ1-6, the V gene TRBV5-6; TRBD1 matches 7 bases. CDR1 and CDR2 (germline): SGHDT, YYEEEE. Trimming at V came to 4 bases and at J to 10 bases, leaving 8 bases not matched to a gene. The CDR3 is 14 residues long.

This chain uses TRBV5-6 with TRBJ1-2; possibly TRBD1 for D (5 bases). The length of the CDR3 is 14 residues. In germline, CDR1 is SGHDT, CDR2 YYEEEE. Trimming removed 0 bases at V and 3 bases at J, with 9 bases between. The CDR3 is CASSLDPGDYGYTF. The CDR3 DNA sequence: TGTGCCAGCAGCTTGGATCCGGGGGACTATGGCTACACCTTC.

This chain joins TRBV29-1 and TRBJ2-3; 10 bases agree with TRBD2. Germline assignment: CDR1 SQVTM and CDR2 ANQGSEA. V trimming: 7 bases; J trimming: 2 bases; junction bases outside the gene matches: 6. The CDR3 is 14 amino acids. In DNA form, the CDR3 reads TGCAGCGCCTTAAGCGGGGGGGACACAGATACGCAGTATTTT. It is translated as CSALSGGDTDTQYF.

This clone was observed many times. This sequence joins TRBV6-6 and TRBJ2-7; no clear D. Trimming removed 0 bases at V and 10 bases at J, with 13 bases between. Per germline, CDR1 MNHNY and CDR2 SVGAGI (reference sequence). CDR3 size: 13 residues. CDR3 protein: CASSYSLGGSQYF. CDR3 coding DNA: TGTGCCAGCAGTTACTCCCTGGGCGGTTCCCAGTACTTC.

This clone occurred a few times. The genes are TRBV29-1 and TRBJ2-2, with D perhaps TRBD2 (6 bases). Germline V lookup: CDR1 SQVTM, CDR2 ANQGSEA. The CDR3 covers 13 residues. V dropped 4 bases and J dropped 5 bases, with 11 bases sitting between them. The CDR3 reads CSVAGTETGELFF. CDR3 nucleotide sequence: TGCAGCGTTGCCGGGACTGAAACCGGGGAGCTGTTTTTT.

The chain links TRBV19 to TRBJ2-2; unclear D gene. This CDR3 region has 14 residues. Germline values: CDR1 LNHDA, CDR2 SQIVND (reference sequence). V shed 11 bases and J shed 2 bases, with 15 bases lying between them. The CDR3 region is CASNGLRNTGELFF. As DNA, the CDR3 is TGTGCCTCGAATGGGCTCCGTAACACCGGGGAGCTGTTTTTT.

This clone has just a few counts. CDR3 DNA: TGTGCCAGCAGCCCCGGGGCTAGCTTGGAGACCCAGTACTTC. This translates into CASSPGASLETQYF. This sequence joins TRBV11-2 and TRBJ2-5; D is tentatively TRBD1 or TRBD2 (5 bases each). Germline CDR1 reads SGHAT; CDR2 reads FQNNGV. There are 14 residues in the CDR3. The V gene lost 5 bases and the J gene lost 5 bases, with 15 bases spanning the gap.

The J gene is TRBJ1-6, the V gene TRBV30; D not resolved. The CDR3 has 13 amino acids. The ends were cut back, 0 bases at V and 7 bases at J, with 7 bases in the middle. Germline-derived CDR1 and CDR2 are GTSNPN and SVGIG (reference sequence). In DNA, the CDR3 is TGTGCCTGGAGTGTACACGGGAATTCACCCCTCCACTTT. Translation gives CAWSVHGNSPLHF.

This chain links TRBV10-3 with TRBJ2-3, with D unresolved. Germline assignment: CDR1 ENHRY and CDR2 SYGVKD. Trimming shortened V by 0 bases and J by 1 base, and 5 bases separated the two germline ends. The CDR3 totals 14 residues. The CDR3 here is CAISESRRTDTQYF. CDR3 bases: TGTGCCATCAGTGAGTCACGGCGCACAGATACGCAGTATTTT.

The chain is built from TRBV9 and TRBJ2-5; maybe TRBD2 (5 bases). The V gene lost 0 bases and the J gene lost 5 bases, with 14 bases spanning the gap. Germline V gene data show CDR1 as SGDLS and CDR2 as YYNGEE. This CDR3 region has 15 residues. The CDR3 nucleotides read TGTGCCAGCAGCGTAGCCCCGGGAAAGGGCGAGACCCAGTACTTC. Amino acid sequence: CASSVAPGKGETQYF.

This sequence joins TRBV25-1 and TRBJ1-5; D not resolved. CDR1 and CDR2 (germline): MGHDK, SYGVNS. This CDR3 comprises 14 residues. The germline V and J ends were trimmed by 3 bases and 5 bases, with 11 bases remaining between them. The CDR3 region is CASSDWGRDQPQHF. The CDR3, as DNA: TGTGCCAGCAGTGACTGGGGAAGGGATCAGCCCCAGCATTTT.

The V call is TRBV13, the J call TRBJ2-1; TRBD1 is a possible D gene (6 bases). Looked up from germline, CDR1 is PRHDT and CDR2 is FYEKMQ (reference sequence). The CDR3 totals 18 residues. The V gene lost 1 base and the J gene lost 4 bases, with 20 bases spanning the gap. The CDR3: CASSLAFKSRTEYNEQFF. In DNA form, the CDR3 reads TGTGCCAGCAGCTTAGCCTTCAAGTCGAGGACAGAGTACAATGAGCAGTTCTTC.

J is TRBJ1-5 and V is TRBV30, with a possible D match to TRBD1 (6 bases). Germline values: CDR1 GTSNPN, CDR2 SVGIG (reference sequence). The CDR3 covers 14 residues. V lost 0 bases, J lost 6 bases, and 12 bases lay in between. In DNA form, the CDR3 reads TGTGCCTGGAGTGTAAAGGGGGGCGGTCAGCCCCAGCATTTT. As protein: CAWSVKGGGQPQHF.

This chain joins TRBV20-1 and TRBJ2-5; D unclear. Germline V CDR1 and CDR2: DFQATT, SNEGSKA (reference sequence). The length of the CDR3 is 11 residues. The V gene lost 6 bases and the J gene lost 5 bases, with 10 bases spanning the gap. CDR3 protein: CSAPKGETQYF. The DNA of the CDR3 is TGCAGTGCCCCTAAAGGGGAGACCCAGTACTTC.

This clone was detected only a few times. The chain has TRBV7-9 and TRBJ2-1; D gene uncertain. Germline CDR1 and CDR2: SEHNR and FQNEAQ (reference sequence). This CDR3 is built from 12 residues. V was pared by 5 bases and J by 7 bases, with 9 bases between. The CDR3 loop reads CASSDTLNEQFF. CDR3 sequence (DNA): TGTGCCAGCAGCGATACCCTAAATGAGCAGTTCTTC.